The T cell receptor (beta chain) under discussion was sequenced for a study of blood T cell repertoires in COVID-19. Overall study context: From T cells, B-cell-depleted T cells, or PBMCs came the material, which was cDNA or gDNA.

In the 2 weeks before study entry, exposed participants met a COVID-19 case, which was PCR-confirmed or clinician-diagnosed. Trimming stripped 5 bases from V and 12 bases from J, with 16 bases between. In germline, CDR1 is SEHNR, CDR2 FQNEAQ (reference sequence). This CDR3 has 13 residues. Profiling relied on immunoSEQ multiplex PCR, and the TCRdb table lists in-frame clones only, not all of them. The data contain some 300,000 clones, just under 90% of them singletons. Sequenced: PBMCs or T cells enriched from blood (not recorded which). The TCR sequence derives from a woman aged 45-60 years who had been exposed to COVID-19. The rearrangement uses TRBV7-9 and TRBJ1-4; perhaps TRBD1 as D (5 bases). This CDR3 reads CASSPQGIRELFF. DNA for the CDR3: TGTGCCAGCAGCCCCCAGGGTATACGGGAACTGTTTTTT.